One sample yielded the 8 T cell receptor beta chains listed below, sequenced in a study of T cell responses to AZD1222 COVID-19 vaccine. Only in-frame clones appear in the TCRdb table, and some are missing; sequencing was by immunoSEQ multiplex PCR. Of 140,000 to 150,000 clones in the sample, 80% to 90% were seen once. Sample: peripheral blood, taken on day 0 of AZD1222 vaccination. Receptors originate from an adult in good health.

The V gene is TRBV10-3, the J gene TRBJ1-1; no clear D. The germline CDR1 and CDR2 sequences are ENHRY and SYGVKD. The CDR3 totals 14 residues. Trimming shortened V by 1 base and J by 3 bases, and 9 bases separated the two germline ends. CDR3 bases: TGTGCCATCAGTGAGTGGCCCCCGCACACTGAAGCTTTCTTT. This gives the protein CAISEWPPHTEAFF.

The V call is TRBV10-2, the J call TRBJ1-2; a weak D match, TRBD1 (5 bases). This CDR3 region has 14 residues. Per germline, CDR1 WSHSY and CDR2 SAAADI. V was cut by 8 bases and J by 8 bases, with 21 bases left in between. The CDR3 sequence: CASAPVGGGLGYTF. The CDR3 DNA follows: TGCGCCAGCGCCCCAGTCGGTGGGGGTTTAGGCTACACCTTC.

The CDR3 DNA sequence: TGTGCCAGCAGCGTAGTGGCCTTGGGGACTGAAGCTTTCTTT. It encodes CASSVVALGTEAFF. The genes are TRBV9 and TRBJ1-1; no definite D call. Germline values: CDR1 SGDLS, CDR2 YYNGEE. The CDR3 totals 14 residues. V shed 0 bases and J shed 5 bases, with 11 bases lying between them.

This rearrangement joins TRBV4-1 to TRBJ2-7; D gene uncertain. The germline CDR1 and CDR2 sequences are MGHRA and YSYEKL. The ends were cut back, 0 bases at V and 7 bases at J, with 19 bases in the middle. CDR3 size: 16 residues. CDR3 bases: TGCGCCAGCAGCCAAGAATTTTTCGAGGCAGTAGGGGAGCAGTACTTC. Protein sequence: CASSQEFFEAVGEQYF.

The genes are TRBV18 and TRBJ2-6, with no clear D. The CDR3 has 15 amino acids. Germline CDR1 and CDR2: KGHSH and LQKENI. Trimming removed 6 bases at V and 2 bases at J, with 11 bases between. CDR3 sequence reads: CASSRTQAGANVLTF. The CDR3 nucleotides read TGTGCCAGCTCTCGTACCCAGGCTGGGGCCAACGTCCTGACTTTC.

This chain uses TRBV2 with TRBJ1-1, with D unresolved. CDR3 length: 15 residues. From germline, CDR1 is SNHLY and CDR2 FYNNEI. Trimming pared 7 bases from V and 2 bases from J, leaving 17 bases between. The CDR3 region is CASKSESVGNTEAFF. As DNA, the CDR3 is TGTGCCAGCAAATCAGAATCGGTAGGAAACACTGAAGCTTTCTTT.

The rearrangement links TRBV27 to TRBJ1-2; TRBD1 aligns across 8 bases. Germline CDR1 and CDR2: MNHEY and SMNVEV (reference sequence). CDR3 length: 14 residues. Germline trimming cut 6 bases from V and 4 bases from J; bases unmatched to any gene: 7. In nucleotides, the CDR3 is TGTGCCAGCAGGAGGACAGGGATGGGCTATGGCTACACCTTC. Protein: CASRRTGMGYGYTF.

There are a few counts of this clone. The genes are TRBV7-9 and TRBJ1-1; 7 nucleotides align to TRBD1. Germline V gives CDR1 SEHNR, CDR2 FQNEAQ (reference sequence). The CDR3 contains 15 residues. With 4 bases clipped from V and 3 bases from J, the junction kept 8 bases outside the gene matches. This chain's CDR3 is CASSSTLTGHTEAFF. The CDR3 nucleotides are TGTGCCAGCAGCTCTACTTTGACAGGGCACACTGAAGCTTTCTTT. Full variable domain (remainder filled in from reference TRBV7-9 and TRBJ1-1): DTGVSQNPRHKITKRGQNVTFRCDPISEHNRLYWYRQTLGQGPEFLTYFQNEAQLEKSRLLSDRFSAERPKGSFSTLEIQRTEQGDSAMYLCASSSTLTGHTEAFFGQGTRLTVV.